The clone carrying this T cell receptor beta chain showed up many times. What it recognizes is unknown. The study enrolled patients aged 18 to 65 with newly diagnosed hyperthyroidism of under 2 months' duration. The data stem from a study of T cells in Graves' hyperthyroidism and ophthalmopathy. Whole-study context: Peripheral blood sampling occurred at initial diagnosis, before any treatment. Findings and limits, study-wide: Blood also showed most of the thyroid clonotypes that were expanded above 0.001. The model predicted ophthalmopathy a median roughly six months before onset.

Germline-derived CDR1 and CDR2 are SEHNR and FQNEAQ (reference sequence). J gave up 7 bases and V 6 bases, and 17 bases lay outside the gene matches. CDR3 size: 17 residues. Using RNA transcripts as the source, TCR beta CDR3 regions were amplified. Using the HTBI primer set, a first-round RT-PCR was run on the TCR CDR3. In TCRdb, the multiplex PCR reads were re-called with MiXCR into one record per CDR3 protein. Seen here are around 250,000 distinct CDR3 sequences, more than 14% observed once, and the top ten hold 10% to 15%. The gene calls are TRBV7-9 and TRBJ1-4; 7 positions agree with TRBD1. This sequence was found in a woman between 40 and 50 years old with Graves' hyperthyroidism that later progressed to Graves' ophthalmopathy. Sequenced sample: blood. CDR3 sequence reads: CASSVTPPGQGGEKLFF. As DNA, the CDR3 is TGTGCCAGCAGTGTCACACCACCGGGGCAGGGGGGTGAAAAACTGTTTTTT.